A selection of T cell receptor beta chains follows, all from one sample in a study of cytomegalovirus exposure and HLA in healthy donors. The table came from immunoSEQ multiplex PCR; TCRdb's copy has only in-frame clones and leaves some out. The sample contains 160,000 or so clones, about 77% of which appear only once. Material: PBMCs. Receptor source: a woman aged 50 to 65 in good health and CMV-seronegative. Both conserved end residues are part of each CDR3. For some rows the clone size is stated as once, few or many, or as a class when expanded; others skip it.

v_call: TRBV5-4; j_call: TRBJ2-7; clone_size: NA; cdr3_aa: CASSLAGASGTYEQYF
v_call: TRBV4-2; j_call: TRBJ1-4; clone_size: NA; cdr3_aa: CASSLNRAPNEKLFF
v_call: TRBV5-1; j_call: TRBJ1-1; clone_size: NA; cdr3_aa: CASSLGPMNTEAFF
v_call: TRBV13; j_call: TRBJ2-7; clone_size: NA; cdr3_aa: CASSPPVTEIYEQYF
v_call: TRBV6-5; j_call: TRBJ1-1; clone_size: NA; cdr3_aa: CASSSTGTANTEAFF
v_call: TRBV4-3; j_call: TRBJ2-5; clone_size: NA; cdr3_aa: CASSQDLGSGGSQYF
v_call: TRBV27; j_call: TRBJ1-1; clone_size: NA; cdr3_aa: CASSQRRQGARWRNTEAFF
v_call: TRBV6-1; j_call: TRBJ1-2; clone_size: NA; cdr3_aa: CASSEASRNYGYTF
v_call: TRBV4-3; j_call: TRBJ2-7; clone_size: NA; cdr3_aa: CASSPRTGTAYEQYF
v_call: TRBV10-1; j_call: TRBJ2-2; clone_size: NA; cdr3_aa: CASSDSGERGNTGELFF
v_call: TRBV6-5; j_call: TRBJ2-5; clone_size: NA; cdr3_aa: CASSYWPSGNQETQYF
v_call: TRBV14; j_call: TRBJ2-3; clone_size: NA; cdr3_aa: CASSQDFGDSQYF
v_call: TRBV4-1; j_call: TRBJ1-6; clone_size: few; cdr3_aa: CASSQDSPTGGYNSPLHF
v_call: TRBV5-6; j_call: TRBJ2-5; clone_size: NA; cdr3_aa: CASSLLAGGQETQYF
v_call: TRBV7-2; j_call: TRBJ2-7; clone_size: NA; cdr3_aa: CASSSSGVQYYEQYF
v_call: TRBV2; j_call: TRBJ2-1; clone_size: NA; cdr3_aa: CASLDRGSYNEQFF
v_call: TRBV7-6; j_call: TRBJ1-6; clone_size: NA; cdr3_aa: CASSSLQGTRGNSPLHF
v_call: TRBV4-1; j_call: TRBJ2-7; clone_size: NA; cdr3_aa: CASSQLTSGRSYEQYF
v_call: TRBV5-1; j_call: TRBJ2-5; clone_size: NA; cdr3_aa: CASSLGQGAGETQYF
v_call: TRBV27; j_call: TRBJ2-7; clone_size: NA; cdr3_aa: CASSLDRAARGEQYF
v_call: TRBV27; j_call: TRBJ2-7; clone_size: NA; cdr3_aa: CASRGQGMGSYEQYF
v_call: TRBV2; j_call: TRBJ2-2; clone_size: few; cdr3_aa: CASRSRYDTGELFF
v_call: TRBV5-1; j_call: TRBJ2-2; clone_size: NA; cdr3_aa: CASSVPLAGGTGELFF
v_call: TRBV27; j_call: TRBJ2-2; clone_size: NA; cdr3_aa: CASTLGQNTGELFF